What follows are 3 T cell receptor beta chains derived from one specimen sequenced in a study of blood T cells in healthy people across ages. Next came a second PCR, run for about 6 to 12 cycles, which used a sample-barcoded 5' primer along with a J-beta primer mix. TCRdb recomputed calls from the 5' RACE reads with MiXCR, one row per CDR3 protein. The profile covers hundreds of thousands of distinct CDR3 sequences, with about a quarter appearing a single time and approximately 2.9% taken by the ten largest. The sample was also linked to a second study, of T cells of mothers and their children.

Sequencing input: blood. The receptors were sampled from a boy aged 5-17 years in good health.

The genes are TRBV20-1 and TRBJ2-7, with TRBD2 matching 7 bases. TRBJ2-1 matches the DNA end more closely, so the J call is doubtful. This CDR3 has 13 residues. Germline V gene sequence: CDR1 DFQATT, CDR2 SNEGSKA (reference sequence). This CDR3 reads CSARPLGRNKQFF. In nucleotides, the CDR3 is TGCAGTGCTAGACCCCTCGGGAGGAACAAGCAGTTCTTC.

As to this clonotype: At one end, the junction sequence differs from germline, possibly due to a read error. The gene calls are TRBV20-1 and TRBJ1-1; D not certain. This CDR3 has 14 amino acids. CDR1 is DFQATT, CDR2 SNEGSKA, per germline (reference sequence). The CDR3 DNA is TGCAGTACTAGCCTTTTTGGGAGTAACACTGAAGCTTTCTTT. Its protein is CSTSLFGSNTEAFF.

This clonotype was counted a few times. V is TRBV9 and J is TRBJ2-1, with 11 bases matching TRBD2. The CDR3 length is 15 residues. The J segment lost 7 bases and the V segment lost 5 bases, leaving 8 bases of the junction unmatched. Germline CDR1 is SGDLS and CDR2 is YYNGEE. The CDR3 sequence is CASSDRLAGCNEQFF. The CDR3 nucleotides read TGTGCCAGCAGTGACCGACTAGCGGGGTGTAATGAGCAGTTCTTC.